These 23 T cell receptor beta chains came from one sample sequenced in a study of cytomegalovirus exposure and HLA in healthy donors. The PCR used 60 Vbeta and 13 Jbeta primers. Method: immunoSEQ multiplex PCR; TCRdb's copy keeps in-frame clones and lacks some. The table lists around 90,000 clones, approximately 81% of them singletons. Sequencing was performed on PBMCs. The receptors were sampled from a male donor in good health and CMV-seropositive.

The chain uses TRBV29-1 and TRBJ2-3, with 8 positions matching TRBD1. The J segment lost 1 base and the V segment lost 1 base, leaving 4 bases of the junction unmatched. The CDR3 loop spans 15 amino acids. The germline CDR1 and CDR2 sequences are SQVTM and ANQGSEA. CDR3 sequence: CSVEAEGQGTDTQYF. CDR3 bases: TGCAGCGTTGAAGCGGAGGGACAGGGCACAGATACGCAGTATTTT.

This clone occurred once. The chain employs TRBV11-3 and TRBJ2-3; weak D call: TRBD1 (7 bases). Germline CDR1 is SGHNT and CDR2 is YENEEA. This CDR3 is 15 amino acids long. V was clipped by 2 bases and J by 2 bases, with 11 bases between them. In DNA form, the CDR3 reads TGTGCCAGCAGCTTACAGGGGGAGGTCACAGATACGCAGTATTTT. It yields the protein CASSLQGEVTDTQYF.

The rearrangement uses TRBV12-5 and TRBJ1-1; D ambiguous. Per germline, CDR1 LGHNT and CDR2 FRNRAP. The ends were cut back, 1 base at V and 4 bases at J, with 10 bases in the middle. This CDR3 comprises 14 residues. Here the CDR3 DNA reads TGTGCTAGTGGTTTGGAACCAGGACTCACTGAAGCTTTCTTT. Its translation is CASGLEPGLTEAFF.

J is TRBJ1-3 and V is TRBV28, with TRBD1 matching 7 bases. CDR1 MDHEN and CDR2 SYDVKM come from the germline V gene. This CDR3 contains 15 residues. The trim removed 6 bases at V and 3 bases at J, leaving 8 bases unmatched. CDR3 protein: CASRSTGDRGNTIYF. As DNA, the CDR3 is TGTGCCAGCAGAAGCACAGGGGATCGTGGAAACACCATATATTTT.

For the CDR3, the DNA is TGTGCCAGCTCATCTAGGGGGAACACTGAAGCTTTCTTT. Residues: CASSSRGNTEAFF. The chain joins TRBV18 to TRBJ1-1; a weak D match, TRBD1 (5 bases). Germline V gene lookup returns CDR1 KGHSH and CDR2 LQKENI. CDR3 size: 13 residues. V lost 5 bases, J lost 1 base, and 8 bases lay in between.

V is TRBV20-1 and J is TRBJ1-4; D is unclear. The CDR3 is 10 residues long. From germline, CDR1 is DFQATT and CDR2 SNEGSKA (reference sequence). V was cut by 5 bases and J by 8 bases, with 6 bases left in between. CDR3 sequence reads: CSAVQEKLFF. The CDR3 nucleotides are TGCAGTGCTGTACAAGAAAAACTGTTTTTT.

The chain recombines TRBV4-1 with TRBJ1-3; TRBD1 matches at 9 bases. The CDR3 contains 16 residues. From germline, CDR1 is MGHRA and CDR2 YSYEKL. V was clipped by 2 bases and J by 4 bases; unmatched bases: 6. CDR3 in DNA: TGCGCCAGCAGCCAAACACGGACAGGGGAAGGAAACACCATATATTTT. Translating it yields CASSQTRTGEGNTIYF.

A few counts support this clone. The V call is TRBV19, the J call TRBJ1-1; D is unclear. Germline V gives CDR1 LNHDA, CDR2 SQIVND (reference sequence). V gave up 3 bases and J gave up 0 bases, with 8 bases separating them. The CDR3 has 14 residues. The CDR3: CASSIRGVNTEAFF. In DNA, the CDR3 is TGTGCCAGTAGTATCCGGGGAGTGAACACTGAAGCTTTCTTT.

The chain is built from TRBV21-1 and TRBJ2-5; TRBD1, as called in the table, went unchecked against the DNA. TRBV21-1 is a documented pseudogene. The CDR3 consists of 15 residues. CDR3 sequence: CASSRPGQQQETQYF. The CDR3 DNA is TGTGCCAGCAGCAGGCCGGGACAGCAACAAGAGACCCAGTACTTC.

CDR3 amino acids: CASSPANRGTDTQYF. CDR3 DNA sequence: TGTGCCAGCAGCCCGGCGAACAGGGGCACAGATACGCAGTATTTT. J is TRBJ2-3 and V is TRBV5-6; TRBD1 is a possible D gene (6 bases). This CDR3 comprises 15 residues. In germline, CDR1 is SGHDT, CDR2 YYEEEE. Trimming stripped 4 bases from V and 1 base from J, with 13 bases between. The whole variable domain, remainder taken from reference TRBV5-6 and TRBJ2-3, is DAGVTQSPTHLIKTRGQQVTLRCSPKSGHDTVSWYQQALGQGPQFIFQYYEEEERQRGNFPDRFSGHQFPNYSSELNVNALLLGDSALYLCASSPANRGTDTQYFGPGTRLTVL.

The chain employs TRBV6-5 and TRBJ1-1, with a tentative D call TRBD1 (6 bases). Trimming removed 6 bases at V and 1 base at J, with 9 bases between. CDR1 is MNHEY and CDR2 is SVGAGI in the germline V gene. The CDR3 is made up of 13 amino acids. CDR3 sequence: CASSHRANTEAFF. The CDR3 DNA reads TGTGCCAGCAGCCACAGGGCGAACACTGAAGCTTTCTTT.

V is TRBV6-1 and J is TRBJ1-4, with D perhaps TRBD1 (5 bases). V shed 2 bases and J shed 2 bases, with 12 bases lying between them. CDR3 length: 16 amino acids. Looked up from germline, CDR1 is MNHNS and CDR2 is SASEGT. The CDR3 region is CASSEQSRVTNEKLFF. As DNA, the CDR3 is TGTGCCAGCAGTGAACAGAGCAGGGTTACTAATGAAAAACTGTTTTTT.

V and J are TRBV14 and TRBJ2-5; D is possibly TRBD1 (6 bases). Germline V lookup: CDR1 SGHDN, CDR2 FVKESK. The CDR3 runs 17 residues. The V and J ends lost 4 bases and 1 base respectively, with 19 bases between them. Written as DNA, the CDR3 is TGTGCCAGCAGCCCCAACCCGAAGTGGGGGCGCCAAGAGACCCAGTACTTC. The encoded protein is CASSPNPKWGRQETQYF.

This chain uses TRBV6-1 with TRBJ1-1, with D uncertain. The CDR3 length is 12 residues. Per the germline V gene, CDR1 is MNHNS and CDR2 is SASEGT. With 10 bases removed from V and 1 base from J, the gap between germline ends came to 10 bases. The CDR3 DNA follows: TGTGCCATCACTCAACGGAACACTGAAGCTTTCTTT. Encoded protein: CAITQRNTEAFF.

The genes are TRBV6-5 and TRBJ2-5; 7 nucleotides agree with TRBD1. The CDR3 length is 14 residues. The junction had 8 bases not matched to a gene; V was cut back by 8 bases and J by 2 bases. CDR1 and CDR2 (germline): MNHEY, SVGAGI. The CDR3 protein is CASSRGGPQETQYF. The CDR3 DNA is TGTGCCAGCTCGAGAGGGGGCCCTCAAGAGACCCAGTACTTC.

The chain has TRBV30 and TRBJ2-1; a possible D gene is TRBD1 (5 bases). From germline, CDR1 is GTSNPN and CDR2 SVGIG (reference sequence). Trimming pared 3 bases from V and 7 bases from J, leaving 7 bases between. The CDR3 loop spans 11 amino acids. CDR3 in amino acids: CAWRAGNEQFF. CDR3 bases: TGTGCCTGGAGGGCAGGGAATGAGCAGTTCTTC.

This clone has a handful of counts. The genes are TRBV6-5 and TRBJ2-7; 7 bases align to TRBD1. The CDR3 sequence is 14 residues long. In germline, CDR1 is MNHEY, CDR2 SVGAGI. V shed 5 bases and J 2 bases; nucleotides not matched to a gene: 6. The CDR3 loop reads CASSRDSTTYEQYF. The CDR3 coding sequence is TGTGCCAGCAGTCGGGACAGTACTACCTACGAGCAGTACTTC.

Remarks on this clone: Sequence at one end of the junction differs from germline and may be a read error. The chain's CDR3 is CSVARQGRNF. Written as DNA, the CDR3 is TGCAGCGTTGCGAGGCAGGGAAGGAACTTC. This chain joins TRBV29-1 and TRBJ2-7, with D maybe TRBD1 (5 bases). In germline, CDR1 is SQVTM, CDR2 ANQGSEA. The CDR3 sequence is 10 residues long.

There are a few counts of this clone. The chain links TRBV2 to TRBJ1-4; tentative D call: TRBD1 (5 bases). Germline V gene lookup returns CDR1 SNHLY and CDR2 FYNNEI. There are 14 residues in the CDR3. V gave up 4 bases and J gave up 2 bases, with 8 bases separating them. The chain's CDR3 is CASSAQGTNEKLFF. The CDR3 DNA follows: TGTGCCAGCAGTGCGCAGGGCACTAATGAAAAACTGTTTTTT. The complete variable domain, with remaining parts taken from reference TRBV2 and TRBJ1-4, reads EPEVTQTPSHQVTQMGQEVILRCVPISNHLYFYWYRQILGQKVEFLVSFYNNEISEKSEIFDDQFSVERPDGSNFTLKIRSTKLEDSAMYFCASSAQGTNEKLFFGSGTQLSVL.

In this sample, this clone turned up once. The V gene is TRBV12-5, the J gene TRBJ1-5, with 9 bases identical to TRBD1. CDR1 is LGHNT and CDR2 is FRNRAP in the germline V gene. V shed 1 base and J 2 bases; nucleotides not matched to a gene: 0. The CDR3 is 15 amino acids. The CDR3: CASGLGTGGNQPQHF. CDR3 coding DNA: TGTGCTAGTGGTTTGGGGACAGGGGGCAATCAGCCCCAGCATTTT.

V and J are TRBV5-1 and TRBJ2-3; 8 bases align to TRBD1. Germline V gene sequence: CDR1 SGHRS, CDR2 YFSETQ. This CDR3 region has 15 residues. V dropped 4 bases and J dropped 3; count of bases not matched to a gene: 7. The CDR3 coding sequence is TGCGCCAGCAGCGGATCAGGGGGCTCGACAGATACGCAGTATTTT. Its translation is CASSGSGGSTDTQYF.

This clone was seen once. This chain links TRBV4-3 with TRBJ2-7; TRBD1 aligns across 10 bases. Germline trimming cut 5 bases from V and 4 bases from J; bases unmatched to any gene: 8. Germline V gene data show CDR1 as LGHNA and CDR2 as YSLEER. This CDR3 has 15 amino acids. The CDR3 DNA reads TGCGCCAGCAGCGTAGGCGGGACAGGGGCGTACGAGCAGTACTTC. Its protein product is CASSVGGTGAYEQYF.

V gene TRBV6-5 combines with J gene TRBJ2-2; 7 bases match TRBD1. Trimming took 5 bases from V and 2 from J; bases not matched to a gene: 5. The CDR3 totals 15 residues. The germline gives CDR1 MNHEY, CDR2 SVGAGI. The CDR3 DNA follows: TGTGCCAGCAGTAAACAGGGGATAAACACCGGGGAGCTGTTTTTT. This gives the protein CASSKQGINTGELFF.